The rows below give T cell receptor beta chains drawn from one sample of a study of cytomegalovirus exposure and HLA in healthy donors. Profiled with immunoSEQ multiplex PCR; TCRdb holds only in-frame clones, not every one. The sample gives some 86,000 clones, more than 85% of which show up once; about 3.8% is in the top ten. Sequenced input: PBMCs. Receptors were obtained from a woman aged 25 to 39 in good health and CMV-seronegative. CDR3s include the opening cysteine and the closing phenylalanine or tryptophan. The D gene is left open where the match is weak. Part of the rows lack a size; the others show once, few, many or a class for expanded clones.

J gene: TRBJ2-1; V gene: TRBV14; D gene: TRBD2; clone size: .; CDR3 DNA: TGTGCCAGCAGCTCATTTGGGAGCGGGGGGTCCAATGAGCAGTTCTTC; CDR3 protein: CASSSFGSGGSNEQFF
J gene: TRBJ1-4; V gene: TRBV5-1; D gene: .; clone size: .; CDR3 DNA: TGCGCCAGCAGCTTGGAGGCAGGGGCTGAAAAACTGTTTTTT; CDR3 protein: CASSLEAGAEKLFF
J gene: TRBJ2-2; V gene: TRBV4-2; D gene: .; clone size: .; CDR3 DNA: TGTGCCAGCAGCCAATGGGGCCTGGAGCTGTTTTTT; CDR3 protein: CASSQWGLELFF
J gene: TRBJ2-1; V gene: TRBV6-5; D gene: TRBD2; clone size: .; CDR3 DNA: TGTGCCAGCAGTTACTCGGGAGGGAACAATGAGCAGTTCTTC; CDR3 protein: CASSYSGGNNEQFF
J gene: TRBJ1-2; V gene: TRBV7-2; D gene: .; clone size: .; CDR3 DNA: TGTGCCAGCAGCGCAGACATTCCCTCTAACTATGGCTACACCTTC; CDR3 protein: CASSADIPSNYGYTF
J gene: TRBJ2-5; V gene: TRBV7-2; D gene: .; clone size: .; CDR3 DNA: TGTGCCAGCAGCCGAAGACTAGGGACGGAGACCCAGTACTTC; CDR3 protein: CASSRRLGTETQYF
J gene: TRBJ2-1; V gene: TRBV5-4; D gene: TRBD2; clone size: .; CDR3 DNA: TGTGCCAGCAGCTTGGGACTAGCGGGGGTGGCTGAGCAGTTCTTC; CDR3 protein: CASSLGLAGVAEQFF
J gene: TRBJ2-4; V gene: TRBV4-1; D gene: .; clone size: .; CDR3 DNA: TGCGCCAGCAGCCAAGATCCCGGGTTAGCCAAAAACATTCAGTACTTC; CDR3 protein: CASSQDPGLAKNIQYF
J gene: TRBJ1-1; V gene: TRBV4-1; D gene: .; clone size: .; CDR3 DNA: TGCGCCAGCAGCCAAGGAACGGGGTCCTACACTGAAGCTTTCTTT; CDR3 protein: CASSQGTGSYTEAFF
J gene: TRBJ2-7; V gene: TRBV27; D gene: TRBD2; clone size: .; CDR3 DNA: TGTGCCAGCAGTCCGATCGGGACTAGCGGGAGGGCCGACGAGCAGTACTTC; CDR3 protein: CASSPIGTSGRADEQYF
J gene: TRBJ2-7; V gene: TRBV4-3; D gene: .; clone size: .; CDR3 DNA: TGCGCCAGCAGCCAAGAGGGCGGGGGCCTTTTCTACGAGCAGTACTTC; CDR3 protein: CASSQEGGGLFYEQYF
J gene: TRBJ1-1; V gene: TRBV2; D gene: .; clone size: .; CDR3 DNA: TGTGCCAGCAGTTGGACTTCGGCCTTGGGGACTGAAGCTTTCTTT; CDR3 protein: CASSWTSALGTEAFF
J gene: TRBJ1-2; V gene: TRBV9; D gene: TRBD1; clone size: .; CDR3 DNA: TGTGCCAGCAGCGTAGGGGGACAGGGGGCTGGTGGCTACACCTTC; CDR3 protein: CASSVGGQGAGGYTF
J gene: TRBJ2-1; V gene: TRBV28; D gene: .; clone size: .; CDR3 DNA: TGTGCCAGCAGTTTATGGGACTTACAAACGGGCAATGAGCAGTTCTTC; CDR3 protein: CASSLWDLQTGNEQFF
J gene: TRBJ1-6; V gene: TRBV10-3; D gene: TRBD1; clone size: .; CDR3 DNA: TGTGCCATCAGGGGACAGCAGAGCTCCTATAATTCACCCCTCCACTTT; CDR3 protein: CAIRGQQSSYNSPLHF
J gene: TRBJ2-1; V gene: TRBV2; D gene: TRBD2; clone size: .; CDR3 DNA: TGTGCCAGCAGTGAGCGGGAGAGGGGACATGAGCAGTTCTTC; CDR3 protein: CASSERERGHEQFF
J gene: TRBJ1-1; V gene: TRBV27; D gene: .; clone size: .; CDR3 DNA: TGTGCCAGCAGTCCGAGGGCGTTTTCCAACACTGAAGCTTTCTTT; CDR3 protein: CASSPRAFSNTEAFF
J gene: TRBJ2-3; V gene: TRBV4-3; D gene: TRBD1; clone size: .; CDR3 DNA: TGCGCCAGCAGCCACGACAGGGCGGCAGATACGCAGTATTTT; CDR3 protein: CASSHDRAADTQYF
J gene: TRBJ1-1; V gene: TRBV7-9; D gene: TRBD1; clone size: .; CDR3 DNA: TGTGCCAGCAGACGACAGGGGCTAAATGAAGCTTTCTTT; CDR3 protein: CASRRQGLNEAFF
J gene: TRBJ2-7; V gene: TRBV28; D gene: TRBD2; clone size: .; CDR3 DNA: TGTGCCAGCAGCCCTAGCGGGGGGGCTTACGAGCAGTACTTC; CDR3 protein: CASSPSGGAYEQYF
J gene: TRBJ1-5; V gene: TRBV28; D gene: .; clone size: .; CDR3 DNA: TGTGCCAGCAGACTCTTAAAACAGGCCGGCAATCAGCCCCAGCATTTT; CDR3 protein: CASRLLKQAGNQPQHF
J gene: TRBJ2-1; V gene: TRBV30; D gene: TRBD2; clone size: .; CDR3 DNA: TGTGCCTGGAGTATAACTAGCGGCCCTTACAATGAGCAGTTCTTC; CDR3 protein: CAWSITSGPYNEQFF
J gene: TRBJ2-1; V gene: TRBV2; D gene: TRBD2; clone size: .; CDR3 DNA: TGTGCCAGCAGCAGACTAGCGGGTCCCCTGAGCAATGAGCAGTTCTTC; CDR3 protein: CASSRLAGPLSNEQFF
J gene: TRBJ1-4; V gene: TRBV6-5; D gene: TRBD1; clone size: .; CDR3 DNA: TGTGCCAGCAGTTATCAGGGGGGTACTAATGAAAAACTGTTTTTT; CDR3 protein: CASSYQGGTNEKLFF
J gene: TRBJ2-4; V gene: TRBV10-1; D gene: .; clone size: .; CDR3 DNA: TGCGCCAGCAGTGGGGTGACTGTGGACTTC; CDR3 protein: CASSGVTVDF
J gene: TRBJ1-2; V gene: TRBV19; D gene: TRBD1; clone size: .; CDR3 DNA: TGTGCCCTAAATTCCGGACAGGGACTTTCAGACTACACCTTC; CDR3 protein: CALNSGQGLSDYTF
J gene: TRBJ1-4; V gene: TRBV5-8; D gene: .; clone size: .; CDR3 DNA: TGTGCCAGCAGCGCCGGGACTGCAACAACTAATGAAAAACTGTTTTTT; CDR3 protein: CASSAGTATTNEKLFF
J gene: TRBJ2-3; V gene: TRBV5-1; D gene: .; clone size: .; CDR3 DNA: TGCGCCAGCAGCTTGGTTCGTATTGATACGCAGTATTTT; CDR3 protein: CASSLVRIDTQYF
J gene: TRBJ1-1; V gene: TRBV19; D gene: .; clone size: few; CDR3 DNA: TGTGCCAGTAGTATGTCGGGACACCCGAACACTGAAGCTTTCTTT; CDR3 protein: CASSMSGHPNTEAFF
J gene: TRBJ2-1; V gene: TRBV7-9; D gene: .; clone size: .; CDR3 DNA: TGTGCCAGCAGCTTAGCTAGGACGGACTGGAATGAGCAGTTCTTC; CDR3 protein: CASSLARTDWNEQFF
J gene: TRBJ2-2; V gene: TRBV5-1; D gene: TRBD1; clone size: .; CDR3 DNA: TGCGCCAGCAGCTTGGCTGTACAGGGGTCCACCGGGGAGCTGTTTTTT; CDR3 protein: CASSLAVQGSTGELFF
J gene: TRBJ1-1; V gene: TRBV7-6; D gene: .; clone size: .; CDR3 DNA: TGTGCCAGCAGCACCGGAGAGAACACTGAAGCTTTCTTT; CDR3 protein: CASSTGENTEAFF
J gene: TRBJ2-1; V gene: TRBV9; D gene: TRBD2; clone size: .; CDR3 DNA: TGTGCCAGCAGCGTTTTTAGCGGGAGCGGAAATGAGCAGTTCTTC; CDR3 protein: CASSVFSGSGNEQFF
J gene: TRBJ2-7; V gene: TRBV7-2; D gene: TRBD1; clone size: .; CDR3 DNA: TGTGCCAGCAGCCACGGGGACAGACCCTCGGACGAGCAGTACTTC; CDR3 protein: CASSHGDRPSDEQYF
J gene: TRBJ2-1; V gene: TRBV7-9; D gene: .; clone size: .; CDR3 DNA: TGTGCCAGCAGCTTAGACGGGAAAGACAATGAGCAGTTCTTC; CDR3 protein: CASSLDGKDNEQFF
J gene: TRBJ2-3; V gene: TRBV30; D gene: .; clone size: .; CDR3 DNA: TGTGCCTGGAGTGTACGGACAGATACGCAGTATTTT; CDR3 protein: CAWSVRTDTQYF
J gene: TRBJ2-2; V gene: TRBV11-2; D gene: .; clone size: once; CDR3 DNA: TGTGCCAGCAGCAAAAGTGGAGTCGCGAACACCGGGGAGCTGTTTTTT; CDR3 protein: CASSKSGVANTGELFF
J gene: TRBJ2-6; V gene: TRBV19; D gene: .; clone size: .; CDR3 DNA: TGTGCCAGTAGTATAGAGGGGCGGAACTCTGGGGCCAACGTCCTGACTTTC; CDR3 protein: CASSIEGRNSGANVLTF
J gene: TRBJ1-6; V gene: TRBV10-3; D gene: TRBD1; clone size: .; CDR3 DNA: TGTGCCATCAGTGAGTATGCGGGACAGGGGATTTCACCCCTCCACTTT; CDR3 protein: CAISEYAGQGISPLHF
J gene: TRBJ1-1; V gene: TRBV29-1; D gene: .; clone size: .; CDR3 DNA: TGCAGCGTTGACAGCCCAGGTAATACTGAAGCTTTCTTT; CDR3 protein: CSVDSPGNTEAFF
J gene: TRBJ1-5; V gene: TRBV18; D gene: .; clone size: .; CDR3 DNA: TGTGCCAGCTCACCAGCGGTAAGTCAGCCCCAGCATTTT; CDR3 protein: CASSPAVSQPQHF
J gene: TRBJ1-1; V gene: TRBV5-1; D gene: .; clone size: .; CDR3 DNA: TGCGCCAGCAGCTTGACAGGCGCCACTGAAGCTTTCTTT; CDR3 protein: CASSLTGATEAFF
J gene: TRBJ1-6; V gene: TRBV7-2; D gene: .; clone size: .; CDR3 DNA: TGTGCCAGCAGCTTAACGCCATTCAGGGGTAATTCACCCCTCCACTTT; CDR3 protein: CASSLTPFRGNSPLHF
J gene: TRBJ2-1; V gene: TRBV28; D gene: .; clone size: .; CDR3 DNA: TGTGCCAGCAGTCCCCGGAGTCTGCGGAATGAGCAGTTCTTC; CDR3 protein: CASSPRSLRNEQFF
J gene: TRBJ1-3; V gene: TRBV5-1; D gene: .; clone size: .; CDR3 DNA: TGCGCCAGCAGCACTGACGGAGTCTCTGGAAACACCATATATTTT; CDR3 protein: CASSTDGVSGNTIYF
J gene: TRBJ2-5; V gene: TRBV11-2; D gene: TRBD1; clone size: .; CDR3 DNA: TGTGCCAGCAGCCGCTTGGGACAGGGGATAGAGACCCAGTACTTC; CDR3 protein: CASSRLGQGIETQYF
J gene: TRBJ1-5; V gene: TRBV28; D gene: .; clone size: .; CDR3 DNA: TGTGTCACCCTTCAGGGTGATTTAAATCAGCCCCAGCATTTT; CDR3 protein: CVTLQGDLNQPQHF
J gene: TRBJ1-1; V gene: TRBV7-2; D gene: .; clone size: .; CDR3 DNA: TGTGCCAGCGAGAACGCAGGGACTCAGAACACTGAAGCTTTCTTT; CDR3 protein: CASENAGTQNTEAFF
J gene: TRBJ1-1; V gene: TRBV7-9; D gene: .; clone size: .; CDR3 DNA: TGTGCCAGCAGCGCCCGGAGGGGCAACACTGAAGCTTTCTTT; CDR3 protein: CASSARRGNTEAFF
J gene: TRBJ1-1; V gene: TRBV11-2; D gene: .; clone size: .; CDR3 DNA: TGTGCCAGCAGCTTAGGGGAGGTGGCCATGAACACTGAAGCTTTCTTT; CDR3 protein: CASSLGEVAMNTEAFF
J gene: TRBJ1-2; V gene: TRBV7-9; D gene: .; clone size: .; CDR3 DNA: TGTGCCAGCAGCTTAGAGGGGCATGGCTACACCTTC; CDR3 protein: CASSLEGHGYTF
J gene: TRBJ1-5; V gene: TRBV30; D gene: TRBD1; clone size: few; CDR3 DNA: TGTGCCTGGAGTAGGGGGACAGGTGGCAATCAGCCCCAGCATTTT; CDR3 protein: CAWSRGTGGNQPQHF
J gene: TRBJ2-7; V gene: TRBV5-8; D gene: TRBD1; clone size: .; CDR3 DNA: TGTGCCAGCAGCTCAGGACAGGGGAATTCCGAGCAGTACTTC; CDR3 protein: CASSSGQGNSEQYF